The clone carrying this T cell receptor beta chain was observed at least ten times. Its cognate antigen is unknown. The investigators amplified TCR beta CDR3 regions from RNA transcripts. A first-round RT-PCR of the TCR CDR3 used the HTBI primer set. TCRdb used MiXCR to reprocess the multiplex PCR reads, holding one entry per CDR3 protein. The sample lists hundreds of thousands of distinct CDR3 sequences, approximately 25% occurring once. These data are taken from a study of T cells in Graves' hyperthyroidism and ophthalmopathy. The overall study: The initial diagnosis was the point when peripheral blood was collected, ahead of any treatment.

Findings of the study overall: Stable hyperthyroidism and ophthalmopathy were separated using 13 V-J signatures.

V was trimmed by 2 bases and J by 1 base, leaving 11 bases between them. This CDR3 contains 15 residues. Germline V gives CDR1 SQVTM, CDR2 ANQGSEA. The sequenced sample was blood. This chain joins TRBV29-1 and TRBJ2-2; D remains unclear. This TCR was sampled from a woman in her 30s with Graves' ophthalmopathy. The DNA for the CDR3 is TGCAGCGTTGAAACCCCAGGACGGAACACCGGGGAGCTGTTTTTT. Amino acids: CSVETPGRNTGELFF.